The T cell receptor (beta chain) under discussion was sequenced for a study of a mutant IDH1 vaccine in newly diagnosed glioma. With 0 bases removed from V and 6 bases from J, the gap between germline ends came to 15 bases. The CDR3 contains 17 residues. Germline CDR1 and CDR2: LGHNA and YNFKEQ. Libraries were prepared by immunoSEQ multiplex PCR; TCRdb keeps only in-frame clonotypes and omits some of them. The sample carries roughly 70,000 clones, approximately 88% recorded once. Regarding this clone: The antigen remains undetermined.

Time point meaning: week 11, during vaccination. Vaccination used 300 ug of mutant IDH1 20-mer peptide per dose, with topical imiquimod. The TCR sequence derives from a woman aged 50 to 65 with glioma. The V gene is TRBV4-2, the J gene TRBJ1-6; weak D call: TRBD1 (6 bases). The sample here was PBMCs, taken from a glioma patient whose treatment included an IDH1 peptide vaccine. The CDR3 region has the DNA TGTGCCAGCAGCCAAGATGGGTCGGGGGCGGCTAATTCACCCCTCCACTTT. It encodes CASSQDGSGAANSPLHF.